This TCR beta chain was retrieved from a study of shared clonotypes between healthy human individuals. This clone has only a few counts. Sequenced by immunoSEQ multiplex PCR; TCRdb stores in-frame clones only, minus some. The sample has roughly 1,100,000 clones; under 80% are singletons. Trimming shortened V by 2 bases and J by 1 base, and 8 bases separated the two germline ends. Germline CDR1 GTSNPN, CDR2 SVGIG (reference sequence). This CDR3 region has 13 residues. The gene calls are TRBV30 and TRBJ1-1; D remains ambiguous. The TCR originated in a man aged 18 to 30 in good health. Source material: memory CD4+ T cells sorted from blood. Stated subset: CD45RA-negative fraction. The CDR3 DNA sequence: TGTGCCTGGAGTAATCTCCAGAACACTGAAGCTTTCTTT. Protein: CAWSNLQNTEAFF.